A single sample gave rise to the 20 T cell receptor beta chains below, sequenced in a study of T-cell reconstitution after alpha-beta-depleted transplantation in children (dated by TCRdb to the mid-2010s). The treatment or condition label, as the study defines it: allogeneic hematopoietic cell transplantation with graft depleted of TCRalphabeta T cells and CD19 B cells. Library method: PCR. The data were produced on an Illumina HiSeq 2500. To normalize quantification of the TCRbeta repertoire, the TCR libraries were built with molecular barcoding that relied on unique molecular identifiers. The public reads were quality trimmed at Q25 with fastp and then assembled into clones with MiXCR by TCRdb, keeping productive beta chains. Each record represents a unique CDR3 protein, reported with the most common genes and DNA among its rows. Here the sample has under 70,000 distinct CDR3 sequences; 9.5% to 13% occur a single time. The ten largest clones capture about 13% of the sample.

Source: PBMCs, taken before TCRalphabeta/CD19-depleted stem cell transplant. The receptors come from a boy aged 5-17 years with acute myeloid leukemia, due to receive a stem cell transplant.

This clonotype was picked up many times. V usage is TRBV9 and J usage is TRBJ2-3, with 10 positions matching TRBD2. Germline assignment: CDR1 SGDLS and CDR2 YYNGEE. Unmatched junction bases numbered 8, after V lost 0 bases and J lost 1 base. This CDR3 contains 18 residues. The CDR3 sequence: CASSVGSSGGPRTDTQYF. CDR3 bases: TGTGCCAGCAGCGTAGGGTCTAGCGGGGGCCCTCGCACAGATACGCAGTATTTT.

This clonotype was detected ten times or more. The chain couples TRBV12-3 or TRBV12-4 to TRBJ1-3; no definite D call. This CDR3 region has 15 residues. V lost 7 bases to trimming and J lost 4 bases, with 17 bases between them. In nucleotides, the CDR3 is TGTGCCAGCAATGATTGGAACGCGGGGGGAAACACCATATATTTT. Amino acids: CASNDWNAGGNTIYF.

This clonotype was detected ten times or more. The genes are TRBV11-2 and TRBJ1-1; weak D call: TRBD1 (6 bases). This CDR3 spans 12 amino acids. V lost 5 bases to trimming and J lost 9 bases, with 13 bases between them. CDR1 and CDR2 from the germline V gene are SGHAT and FQNNGV. CDR3 nucleotide sequence: TGTGCCAGCAGCGTAACAGGGAGTCAAGCTTTCTTT. This gives the protein CASSVTGSQAFF.

The sample holds many counts of this clonotype. The V call is TRBV7-2, the J call TRBJ2-3; 7 bases map to TRBD1. Germline loops: CDR1 SGHTA, CDR2 FQGNSA. This CDR3 is 15 amino acids long. V gave up 1 base and J gave up 2 bases; unmatched junction bases: 3. CDR3 sequence: CASSLDRGITDTQYF. The CDR3 nucleotides are TGTGCCAGCAGCTTAGACAGGGGTATCACAGATACGCAGTATTTT.

Many counts were recorded for this clonotype. The chain has TRBV7-9 and TRBJ2-1, with D unresolved. The germline gives CDR1 SEHNR, CDR2 FQNEAQ (reference sequence). Trimming removed 4 bases from V and 8 bases from J, with 6 bases in between. CDR3 length: 11 residues. CDR3 nucleotides: TGTGCCAGCAGCTCGTGGTATGAGCAGTTCTTC. It translates to CASSSWYEQFF. Combining the CDR3 with reference TRBV7-9 and TRBJ2-1 gives the whole variable domain DTGVSQNPRHKITKRGQNVTFRCDPISEHNRLYWYRQTLGQGPEFLTYFQNEAQLEKSRLLSDRFSAERPKGSFSTLEIQRTEQGDSAMYLCASSSWYEQFFGPGTRLTVL.

This clonotype has at least ten counts. The V gene is TRBV28, the J gene TRBJ2-5; D is ambiguous. This CDR3 contains 13 residues. The V end lost 3 bases, the J end lost 1 base, and 6 bases lay between the germline ends. Germline V gives CDR1 MDHEN, CDR2 SYDVKM. The CDR3 reads CASSFDLQETQYF. CDR3 sequence (DNA): TGTGCCAGCAGTTTTGACCTCCAAGAGACCCAGTACTTC.

This clonotype was recorded at least ten times. The chain employs TRBV29-1 and TRBJ2-3, with TRBD2 matching over 11 bases. The germline CDR1 and CDR2 sequences are SQVTM and ANQGSEA. After removal of 6 bases from V and 6 bases from J, the junction contained 8 bases not matched to a gene. The CDR3 runs to 14 residues. The CDR3 region is CSVGLAGGSDTQYF. For the CDR3, the DNA is TGCAGCGTGGGCCTAGCGGGAGGATCTGATACGCAGTATTTT.

This clonotype was seen repeatedly, ten times or more. The genes are TRBV20-1 and TRBJ2-1; TRBD2 is a possible D gene (5 bases). The CDR3 is made up of 14 amino acids. The ends were cut back, 8 bases at V and 1 base at J, with 15 bases in the middle. Germline CDR1 DFQATT, CDR2 SNEGSKA (reference sequence). Here the CDR3 reads CSPAAVSSYNEQFF. CDR3 DNA: TGCAGTCCAGCGGCGGTGTCGTCCTACAATGAGCAGTTCTTC.

This clonotype is deemed large. The chain couples TRBV11-2 to TRBJ2-3; no clear D gene. Trimming took off 4 bases at V and 5 bases at J, with 13 bases between the two ends. The CDR3 runs 14 residues. Germline V gene sequence: CDR1 SGHAT, CDR2 FQNNGV. CDR3 region: CASSWTAALDTQYF. The DNA of the CDR3 is TGTGCCAGCAGCTGGACCGCTGCACTAGATACGCAGTATTTT.

This clonotype was recorded only once. A much larger clone sits a single nucleotide away, making a read error possible. The CDR3 bases are TGTGCCCGCAGTTTAACGGGGCGGGGCAGCTCCCGAAATCAGCCCCAGCATTTT. Protein sequence: CARSLTGRGSSRNQPQHF. The rearrangement uses TRBV12-3 or TRBV12-4 and TRBJ1-5, with D possibly being TRBD1 (5 bases). CDR3 length: 18 residues.

This clonotype was counted many times. This sequence joins TRBV4-2 and TRBJ2-6; TRBD2 might be the D (6 bases). V lost 1 base and J lost 2, with 18 bases in between. Germline V CDR1 and CDR2: LGHNA, YNFKEQ. There are 19 residues in the CDR3. This chain's CDR3 is CASSQVGGVTSAGANVLTF. CDR3 bases: TGTGCCAGCAGCCAAGTTGGAGGGGTGACTAGTGCTGGGGCCAACGTCCTGACTTTC.

The table lists this clonotype with many counts. J is TRBJ2-1 and V is TRBV6-5, with D hard to call. Germline V gene data show CDR1 as MNHEY and CDR2 as SVGAGI. This CDR3 is built from 11 residues. The ends were cut back, 0 bases at V and 6 bases at J, with 0 bases in the middle. CDR3: CASSYSNEQFF. In nucleotides, the CDR3 is TGTGCCAGCAGTTACTCCAATGAGCAGTTCTTC.

This clonotype was seen ten or more times. The J gene is TRBJ2-7, the V gene TRBV12-3 or TRBV12-4, with D uncertain. The V gene lost 2 bases and the J gene lost 7 bases, with 9 bases spanning the gap. CDR3 length: 12 residues. CDR3 DNA: TGTGCCAGCAGTTTATTGATCCGGGAGCAGTACTTC. Protein sequence: CASSLLIREQYF.

The sample holds many counts of this clonotype. The rearrangement uses TRBV5-1 and TRBJ2-5, with D perhaps TRBD1 (7 bases). The CDR3 spans 13 residues. Trimming shortened V by 4 bases and J by 5 bases, and 12 bases separated the two germline ends. Germline V gives CDR1 SGHRS, CDR2 YFSETQ. CDR3 nucleotides: TGCGCCAGCAGCCGCGCAGGGGGGGAGACCCAGTACTTC. Encoded protein: CASSRAGGETQYF.

This clonotype was observed a handful of times. The J gene is TRBJ2-5, the V gene TRBV24-1; 7 bases agree with TRBD1. CDR3 length: 17 residues. Germline assignment: CDR1 KGHDR and CDR2 SFDVKD. V gave up 3 bases and J gave up 3 bases; unmatched junction bases: 12. The CDR3 spells CATSDALPGQTKETQYF. CDR3 sequence (DNA): TGTGCCACCAGTGATGCTCTACCGGGACAGACGAAAGAGACCCAGTACTTC.

This clonotype was detected many times. The gene calls are TRBV20-1 and TRBJ1-1, with D maybe TRBD1 (6 bases). From germline, CDR1 is DFQATT and CDR2 SNEGSKA (reference sequence). This CDR3 region has 17 residues. Trimming took off 0 bases at V and 0 bases at J, with 17 bases between the two ends. The CDR3 DNA is TGCAGTGCTAGAGATTTAAGAGGGGGACGAGTGAACACTGAAGCTTTCTTT. Translation: CSARDLRGGRVNTEAFF.

This clonotype was seen ten or more times. The J gene is TRBJ2-3, the V gene TRBV7-3; possibly TRBD1 for D (6 bases). The CDR3 is made up of 18 amino acids. Germline V gene sequence: CDR1 SGHTA, CDR2 FQGTGA. V shed 2 bases and J shed 2 bases, with 20 bases lying between them. The CDR3 sequence: CASSLSPQGPTTTDTQYF. In nucleotides, the CDR3 is TGTGCCAGCAGCTTATCCCCACAGGGCCCGACAACCACAGATACGCAGTATTTT.

In its sample, this clonotype was seen many times. This rearrangement joins TRBV12-3 or TRBV12-4 to TRBJ2-5; 7 bases fit TRBD1. This CDR3 spans 13 amino acids. Trimming took 3 bases from V and 5 from J; bases not matched to a gene: 3. The CDR3 loop reads CASSLTGPETQYF. CDR3 coding DNA: TGTGCCAGCAGTTTGACAGGGCCGGAGACCCAGTACTTC.

Regarding this clonotype: Given a much more abundant clone one base away, this may be a read error. Since no conserved phenylalanine or tryptophan closes the CDR3, a read error is the likely cause. J is TRBJ1-4 and V is TRBV11-2; D is unresolved. V shed 5 bases and J shed 4 bases, with 14 bases lying between them. The CDR3 totals 15 residues. Germline CDR1 reads SGHAT; CDR2 reads FQNNGV. The CDR3: CASSPLGVGNEKLFV. The CDR3 bases are TGTGCCAGCAGCCCCCTCGGGGTCGGTAATGAAAAACTGTTTGTT.

This clonotype showed up many times. The V gene is TRBV3-1, the J gene TRBJ2-4; D gene uncertain. CDR1 is LGHDT and CDR2 is YNNKEL in the germline V gene (reference sequence). The CDR3 runs to 13 residues. Trimming removed 10 bases from V and 1 base from J, with 11 bases in between. The CDR3 nucleotides are TGTGCCACGGCGGCCGCGGCCAAAAACATTCAGTACTTC. Translation gives CATAAAAKNIQYF. The variable domain in full, with the rest retrieved from reference TRBV3-1 and TRBJ2-4, is DTAVSQTPKYLVTQMGNDKSIKCEQNLGHDTMYWYKQDSKKFLKIMFSYNNKELIINETVPNRFSPKSPDKAHLNLHINSLELGDSAVYFCATAAAAKNIQYFGAGTRLSVL.